A single sample is the source of the 9 T cell receptor beta chains below, sequenced in a study of blood T cells in healthy people across ages. With a J-beta primer mix and a sample-barcoded 5' primer, a second PCR ran roughly 7 to 11 cycles. Using its own MiXCR run on the 5' RACE reads, TCRdb lists one record per CDR3 protein. The table records more than 500,000 distinct CDR3 sequences, roughly 29% of them present only once. Sequenced material: blood. These receptors all stem from a woman aged 65 to 85 in good health.

The table lists this clonotype with a few counts. The chain recombines TRBV7-2 with TRBJ2-7; 8 bases map to TRBD1. From germline, CDR1 is SGHTA and CDR2 FQGNSA. The CDR3 runs 15 residues. Unmatched junction bases numbered 10, after V lost 5 bases and J lost 4 bases. The CDR3: CASSESQGAWYEQYF. CDR3 nucleotides: TGTGCCAGCAGCGAGTCGCAGGGGGCCTGGTACGAGCAGTACTTC.

This chain links TRBV15 with TRBJ2-3; no clear D gene. V dropped 5 bases and J dropped 5 bases, with 8 bases sitting between them. The length of the CDR3 is 12 residues. Germline CDR1 LNHNV, CDR2 YYDKDF (reference sequence). The CDR3 protein is CATSPDQDTQYF. CDR3 nucleotide sequence: TGTGCCACCAGCCCCGACCAAGATACGCAGTATTTT. The full variable domain, its missing parts supplied by reference TRBV15 and TRBJ2-3, is DAMVIQNPRYQVTQFGKPVTLSCSQTLNHNVMYWYQQKSSQAPKLLFHYYDKDFNNEADTPDNFQSRRPNTSFCFLDIRSPGLGDTAMYLCATSPDQDTQYFGPGTRLTVL.

For the CDR3, the DNA is TGTGCCAGCAGCCAAGCTACCGGTGAGCAGTTCTTC. Translating gives CASSQATGEQFF. The V gene is TRBV3-1, the J gene TRBJ2-1; D gene unclear. This CDR3 is 12 amino acids long. Trimming shortened V by 1 base and J by 9 bases, and 7 bases separated the two germline ends. Germline V gene lookup returns CDR1 LGHDT and CDR2 YNNKEL (reference sequence).

This clonotype was picked up many times. This chain uses TRBV7-2 with TRBJ2-7; TRBD2 is a possible D gene (5 bases). Per the germline V gene, CDR1 is SGHTA and CDR2 is FQGNSA. The CDR3 length is 14 residues. V dropped 5 bases and J dropped 5 bases, with 16 bases sitting between them. The CDR3: CASSPRLAGHEQYF. CDR3 nucleotides: TGTGCCAGCAGCCCTAGACTGGCGGGCCACGAGCAGTACTTC.

V usage is TRBV12-3 or TRBV12-4 and J usage is TRBJ1-1; no clear D gene. V lost 7 bases and J lost 4, with 16 bases in between. The CDR3 is made up of 14 amino acids. The CDR3: CASTNLGRPTEAFF. CDR3 DNA: TGTGCCAGCACCAACCTCGGAAGGCCCACTGAAGCTTTCTTT.

Concerning this clonotype itself: At one boundary the junction diverges from the germline segment, which might be a read error. The V call is TRBV7-2, the J call TRBJ2-5; 8 bases align to TRBD1. The closer fit of TRBJ2-7 to the DNA end suggests the J call may be wrong. CDR3 length equals 15 residues. Germline lookup yields CDR1 SGHTA and CDR2 FQGNSA. The CDR3, as DNA: TGTGCCAGCACCTTAACTACAGGGGGAATCCACGAGCAGTACTTC. This codes for CASTLTTGGIHEQYF.

To note about this clonotype: A read error may account for a junction end that differs from germline. This sequence joins TRBV5-1 and TRBJ1-1; 8 bases are a match to TRBD1. Germline V CDR1 and CDR2: SGHRS, YFSETQ. The CDR3 sequence is 16 residues long. CDR3 protein: CAGSPLWTGPNTEAFF. The CDR3 DNA reads as TGCGCCGGCAGCCCTCTGTGGACAGGGCCGAACACTGAAGCTTTCTTT.

This clonotype was observed at least ten times. J is TRBJ2-5 and V is TRBV9, with D tentatively TRBD1 (5 bases). The germline gives CDR1 SGDLS, CDR2 YYNGEE. The CDR3 spans 14 residues. The V end lost 0 bases, the J end lost 1 base, and 7 bases lay between the germline ends. The CDR3 DNA follows: TGTGCCAGCAGCGTAGGACAGACCCAAGAGACCCAGTACTTC. This codes for CASSVGQTQETQYF.

The chain employs TRBV28 and TRBJ2-7; D may be TRBD1 or TRBD2 (5 bases each). CDR3 length: 15 amino acids. Trimming pared 9 bases from V and 2 bases from J, leaving 20 bases between. CDR1 is MDHEN and CDR2 is SYDVKM in the germline V gene. The CDR3 loop reads CASVGAEAPPYEQYF. CDR3 nucleotides: TGTGCCAGTGTCGGGGCGGAAGCCCCCCCCTACGAGCAGTACTTC.